This entry lists 18 T cell receptor beta chains sequenced from one sample in a study of blood T cell repertoires in COVID-19. Profiling relied on immunoSEQ multiplex PCR, and the TCRdb table lists in-frame clones only, not all of them. Among some 100,000 clones listed, around 90% were seen once. The sequencing sample was made of peripheral blood. The source of these receptors is a human donor with active COVID-19. The donor label of this sample is uncertain.

As to this clone: Other DNA sequences in the sample encode the same CDR3. V usage is TRBV6-5 and J usage is TRBJ1-3, with 8 nucleotides matching TRBD1. Germline CDR1 MNHEY, CDR2 SVGAGI. This CDR3 contains 13 residues. J gave up 3 bases and V 6 bases, and 1 base lay outside the gene matches. The CDR3 sequence: CASRDRVGNTIYF. Here the CDR3 DNA reads TGTGCCAGCAGGGACAGGGTTGGAAACACCATATATTTT.

This chain joins TRBV6-5 and TRBJ2-6; unclear D gene. Germline assignment: CDR1 MNHEY and CDR2 SVGAGI. The CDR3 sequence is 14 residues long. V lost 5 bases and J lost 0, with 5 bases in between. The CDR3 DNA reads TGTGCCAGCAGTCTCTACTCTGGGGCCAACGTCCTGACTTTC. It encodes CASSLYSGANVLTF.

This chain connects TRBV7-9 to TRBJ1-2; 7 bases agree with TRBD1. This CDR3 region has 14 residues. The ends lost 1 base at V and 5 bases at J; junction bases unmatched: 4. Germline loops: CDR1 SEHNR, CDR2 FQNEAQ (reference sequence). This CDR3 is CASSLEGQAYGYTF. The CDR3 nucleotides are TGTGCCAGCAGCTTAGAAGGACAGGCATATGGCTACACCTTC.

This clone came up once. V usage is TRBV5-6 and J usage is TRBJ1-3; TRBD1 is a possible D gene (6 bases). Germline V gene lookup returns CDR1 SGHDT and CDR2 YYEEEE. The CDR3 contains 14 residues. V lost 0 bases, J lost 3 bases, and 7 bases lay in between. The CDR3 sequence is CASSLGGGGNTIYF. As DNA, the CDR3 is TGTGCCAGCAGCTTGGGAGGGGGTGGAAACACCATATATTTT.

The chain links TRBV5-4 to TRBJ2-5, with D possibly being TRBD1 (6 bases). The CDR3 has 15 amino acids. From germline, CDR1 is SGHNT and CDR2 YYREEE (reference sequence). The ends were cut back, 0 bases at V and 5 bases at J, with 14 bases in the middle. CDR3 nucleotide sequence: TGTGCCAGCAGCTTGGGAGGACTCCAGGGGGAGACCCAGTACTTC. This codes for CASSLGGLQGETQYF.

The gene calls are TRBV14 and TRBJ1-4, with TRBD1 identical over 7 bases. The germline gives CDR1 SGHDN, CDR2 FVKESK. This CDR3 has 14 residues. V gave up 2 bases and J gave up 6 bases; unmatched junction bases: 3. The CDR3 DNA reads as TGTGCCAGCAGCCAATTTACAGGGGATGAAAAACTGTTTTTT. It specifies CASSQFTGDEKLFF.

The chain has TRBV6-6 and TRBJ1-2; D gene ambiguous. Trimming stripped 6 bases from V and 4 bases from J, with 15 bases between. CDR3 length equals 14 residues. Germline loops: CDR1 MNHNY, CDR2 SVGAGI (reference sequence). The CDR3 loop is CASSSSLLVYGYTF. The CDR3 DNA follows: TGTGCCAGCAGCTCTTCTCTTTTAGTCTATGGCTACACCTTC.

CDR3 nucleotide sequence: TGTGCCAGCAGTGAATCCCCAGAGGGAAGTAATGAAAAACTGTTTTTT. Translation: CASSESPEGSNEKLFF. The chain links TRBV6-1 to TRBJ1-4, with D unresolved. The V end was cut by 2 bases, the J end by 4 bases, with 14 bases between. This CDR3 is 16 amino acids long. CDR1 and CDR2 from the germline V gene are MNHNS and SASEGT.

This clone was seen only a few times. The CDR3 reads CSAGQGGNEKLFF. CDR3 DNA: TGCAGCGCCGGACAGGGGGGGAATGAAAAACTGTTTTTT. The chain is built from TRBV29-1 and TRBJ1-4; TRBD1 aligns across 10 bases. Germline V gene data show CDR1 as SQVTM and CDR2 as ANQGSEA. V shed 7 bases, J shed 5 bases, and the junction held 4 bases outside the gene matches. CDR3 length: 13 amino acids.

V and J are TRBV28 and TRBJ1-1, with 10 bases matching TRBD1. The V segment lost 5 bases and the J segment 1 base; nucleotides outside the gene matches: 4. Germline V gene sequence: CDR1 MDHEN, CDR2 SYDVKM. CDR3 length: 15 amino acids. CDR3 loop: CASSQGTGENTEAFF. The CDR3 DNA is TGTGCCAGCAGTCAAGGGACAGGGGAGAACACTGAAGCTTTCTTT.

The rearrangement links TRBV19 to TRBJ2-3; possibly TRBD2 for D (7 bases). With 3 bases removed from V and 6 bases from J, the gap between germline ends came to 19 bases. Per the germline V gene, CDR1 is LNHDA and CDR2 is SQIVND (reference sequence). The CDR3 loop spans 16 amino acids. CDR3 amino acids: CASSMSGGAVPDTQYF. CDR3 sequence (DNA): TGTGCCAGTAGTATGAGTGGGGGGGCCGTCCCGGATACGCAGTATTTT.

The chain has TRBV9 and TRBJ2-7; 7 positions agree with TRBD1. Looked up from germline, CDR1 is SGDLS and CDR2 is YYNGEE. The CDR3 is 14 residues long. V dropped 1 base and J dropped 6; count of bases not matched to a gene: 7. CDR3 sequence (DNA): TGTGCCAGCAGCGTATCGGACAGGTTTTCCGAGCAGTACTTC. It specifies CASSVSDRFSEQYF.

This clone was recorded only once. Distinct nucleotide sequences in the sample also encode this CDR3. This chain uses TRBV7-3 with TRBJ1-1; 9 positions match TRBD1. V dropped 5 bases and J dropped 8; count of bases not matched to a gene: 3. The length of the CDR3 is 12 residues. CDR1 and CDR2 from the germline V gene are SGHTA and FQGTGA. The CDR3 nucleotides are TGTGCCAGCAGCGTGACAGGGGGGGAAGCTTTCTTT. Its translation: CASSVTGGEAFF.

J is TRBJ2-7 and V is TRBV7-2; 15 bases map to TRBD2. The CDR3 covers 15 residues. Trimming cost V 5 bases and J 7 bases; bases outside gene matches: 6. The germline gives CDR1 SGHTA, CDR2 FQGNSA. CDR3 residues: CASSVGLAGGREQYF. CDR3 nucleotides: TGTGCCAGCAGCGTAGGACTAGCGGGGGGGCGGGAGCAGTACTTC.

The chain uses TRBV7-9 and TRBJ1-1, with a weak D call TRBD1 (5 bases). Germline V gene data show CDR1 as SEHNR and CDR2 as FQNEAQ (reference sequence). V shed 5 bases and J shed 5 bases, with 15 bases lying between them. CDR3 size: 14 residues. As DNA, the CDR3 is TGTGCCAGCAGCCCGCAAGCAGGGAATACTGAAGCTTTCTTT. Amino acid sequence: CASSPQAGNTEAFF.

The rearrangement joins TRBV5-1 to TRBJ1-6; D is uncertain. In germline, CDR1 is SGHRS, CDR2 YFSETQ. V lost 7 bases and J 6 bases, leaving 17 bases between the germline ends. The CDR3 sequence is 15 residues long. CDR3 sequence: CASLPRPGSNSPLHF. CDR3 bases: TGCGCCAGCCTCCCCCGGCCGGGATCTAATTCACCCCTCCACTTT.

This clone has only one observation. This sequence joins TRBV5-1 and TRBJ1-2, with a tentative D call TRBD1 (6 bases). V lost 0 bases, J lost 7 bases, and 10 bases lay in between. The CDR3 length is 13 residues. In germline, CDR1 is SGHRS, CDR2 YFSETQ. Here the CDR3 reads CASSLGRGTGYTF. The CDR3 nucleotides are TGCGCCAGCAGCTTGGGCAGGGGAACTGGCTACACCTTC.

This clone was observed a single time. This chain uses TRBV28 with TRBJ2-7, with 10 bases that match TRBD2. Germline V gives CDR1 MDHEN, CDR2 SYDVKM. The CDR3 is 19 amino acids. The J segment lost 5 bases and the V segment lost 3 bases, leaving 19 bases of the junction unmatched. This CDR3 is CASSLFWASGGRLTHEQYF. CDR3 bases: TGTGCCAGCAGTTTGTTCTGGGCTAGCGGGGGCCGCCTGACCCACGAGCAGTACTTC.